This section outlines one TCR beta chain sequence together with its context. Sequenced by immunoSEQ multiplex PCR; TCRdb stores in-frame clones only, minus some. The sample lists some 70,000 clones, over 75% occurring once. This sample is part of a study of OX40 agonist ivuxolimab in advanced cancers. Across the whole study: Ivuxolimab doses were 0.01, 0.1, 0.3, 1.5, 3 or 10 mg/kg every 2 weeks. The eligibility criteria allowed prior anti-PD-1, anti-PD-L1 or anti-CTLA-4 therapy, and 40% had some.

Per germline, CDR1 SGHAT and CDR2 FQNNGV. The CDR3 extends over 14 amino acids. The ends were cut back, 5 bases at V and 10 bases at J, with 18 bases in the middle. The genes are TRBV11-2 and TRBJ2-1; TRBD2 might be the D (6 bases). The receptor comes from an adult with an advanced solid tumor such as melanoma, head and neck, liver or kidney cancer. The specimen comprised CD4+ or CD8+ T cells sorted from blood, sampled in a trial of the OX40 agonist ivuxolimab. This CDR3 is CASSPGIAEGEQFF. As DNA, the CDR3 is TGTGCCAGCAGCCCGGGGATAGCGGAGGGAGAGCAGTTCTTC.